What follows describes a single T cell receptor beta chain. These data come from a study of control samples from healthy donors and cancer patients. Measured with immunoSEQ multiplex PCR; TCRdb has only the in-frame clones, and not every one. The repertoire holds some 140,000 clones, 80% to 90% seen once, with approximately 9% in the top ten. The sequenced sample consisted of blood. The source is a woman aged 25 to 39 in good health.

The CDR3 here is CAWSTDSNQPQHF. The DNA for the CDR3 is TGTGCCTGGAGCACAGATAGCAATCAGCCCCAGCATTTT. The J gene is TRBJ1-5, the V gene TRBV30; D remains unclear. V was pared by 3 bases and J by 0 bases, with 6 bases between. Germline V gene lookup returns CDR1 GTSNPN and CDR2 SVGIG (reference sequence). This CDR3 spans 13 amino acids.